This TCR beta chain was sequenced for a study of blood T cell repertoires in COVID-19. Original data processing: Nucleated cell counts were estimated from reference gene primer amplification. Only in-frame clones appear in the TCRdb table, and some are missing; sequencing was by immunoSEQ multiplex PCR. The D gene and trimming were derived from the DNA, and the V and J assignments and clone size from that table. The data show over 150,000 clones, about 88% seen once. With V trimmed by 4 bases and J by 6 bases, 10 bases remained unmatched. There are 16 residues in the CDR3. Germline V gives CDR1 SGHRS, CDR2 YFSETQ.

The sample consisted of peripheral blood. V usage is TRBV5-1 and J usage is TRBJ1-6; 7 bases match TRBD1. The source is a man between 60 and 70 years old with COVID-19, enrolled during active disease. The CDR3 DNA is TGCGCCAGCAGCCCAACGGGACCAGGGGGTAATTCACCCCTCCACTTT. Translation: CASSPTGPGGNSPLHF.